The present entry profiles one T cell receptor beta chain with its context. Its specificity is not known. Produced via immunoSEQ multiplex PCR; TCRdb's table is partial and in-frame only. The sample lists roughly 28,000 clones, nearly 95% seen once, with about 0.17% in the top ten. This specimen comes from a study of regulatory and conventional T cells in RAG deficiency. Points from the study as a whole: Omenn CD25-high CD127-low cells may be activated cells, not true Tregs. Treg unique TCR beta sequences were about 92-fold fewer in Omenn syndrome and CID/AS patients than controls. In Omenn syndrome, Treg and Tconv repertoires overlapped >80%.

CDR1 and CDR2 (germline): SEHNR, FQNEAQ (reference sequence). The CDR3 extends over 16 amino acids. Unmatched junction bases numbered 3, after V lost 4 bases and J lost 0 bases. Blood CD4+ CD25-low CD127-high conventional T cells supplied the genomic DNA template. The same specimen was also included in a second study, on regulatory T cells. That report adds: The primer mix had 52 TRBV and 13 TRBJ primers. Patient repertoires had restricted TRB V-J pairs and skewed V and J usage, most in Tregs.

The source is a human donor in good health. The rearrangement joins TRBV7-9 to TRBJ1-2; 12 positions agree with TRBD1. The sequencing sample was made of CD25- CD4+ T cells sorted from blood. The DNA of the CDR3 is TGTGCCAGCAGCTGGGGACAGGGGGCGCCTAACTATGGCTACACCTTC. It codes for CASSWGQGAPNYGYTF. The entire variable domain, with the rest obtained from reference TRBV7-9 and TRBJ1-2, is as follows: DTGVSQNPRHKITKRGQNVTFRCDPISEHNRLYWYRQTLGQGPEFLTYFQNEAQLEKSRLLSDRFSAERPKGSFSTLEIQRTEQGDSAMYLCASSWGQGAPNYGYTFGSGTRLTVV.